Presented here are 15 T cell receptor beta chains from one specimen sequenced in a study of blood T cells in healthy people across ages. Using a J-beta primer mix together with a sample-barcoded 5' primer, a second PCR was run for about 6 to 11 cycles. TCRdb ran MiXCR on the 5' RACE reads and lists one entry per CDR3 protein. The profile shows hundreds of thousands of distinct CDR3 sequences, about 52% of them singletons. The sample comprised blood. Receptors were obtained from a woman in her sixties in good health.

CDR3 sequence reads: CAISDPGQRSYEQYF. DNA of the CDR3: TGTGCCATCAGTGATCCGGGACAGAGAAGTTACGAGCAGTACTTC. This sequence joins TRBV10-3 and TRBJ2-5, with TRBD1 identical over 7 bases. The better agreement between TRBJ2-7 and the DNA end casts doubt on the J call. This CDR3 spans 15 amino acids. Germline CDR1 is ENHRY and CDR2 is SYGVKD.

This clonotype showed up just a few times. V usage is TRBV20-1 and J usage is TRBJ2-5; TRBD2 matches 7 bases. The CDR3 sequence is 18 residues long. Germline lookup yields CDR1 DFQATT and CDR2 SNEGSKA (reference sequence). The V segment lost 0 bases and the J segment 4 bases; nucleotides outside the gene matches: 17. The CDR3, as DNA: TGCAGTGCTAGAGATCCTACTTCTGGCGGGAGTCGCCCAGAGACCCAGTACTTC. It specifies CSARDPTSGGSRPETQYF.

This clonotype showed up just a few times. V and J are TRBV7-8 and TRBJ2-1; D gene ambiguous. V lost 5 bases, J lost 2 bases, and 13 bases lay in between. Germline V gene lookup returns CDR1 SGHVS and CDR2 FQNEAQ. The CDR3 loop spans 15 amino acids. The CDR3 region has the DNA TGTGCCAGCAGCCCCGCTACCGGAACCTACAATGAGCAGTTCTTC. It encodes CASSPATGTYNEQFF.

V is TRBV6-5 and J is TRBJ2-3; D unresolved. V dropped 2 bases and J dropped 7 bases, with 10 bases sitting between them. Germline CDR1 is MNHEY and CDR2 is SVGAGI. The CDR3 loop spans 13 amino acids. The CDR3 reads CASSYGELYTQYF. The CDR3 nucleotides are TGTGCCAGCAGTTACGGGGAACTGTATACGCAGTATTTT.

In DNA form, the CDR3 reads TGCAGTGCTAGTCGCCAGGGGGCAAGGTCTGAAGCTTTCTTT. Protein product: CSASRQGARSEAFF. The chain combines TRBV20-1 with TRBJ1-1; 8 nucleotides line up with TRBD1. Trimming cost V 3 bases and J 6 bases; bases outside gene matches: 9. This CDR3 has 14 amino acids. Germline lookup yields CDR1 DFQATT and CDR2 SNEGSKA (reference sequence).

Points on this clonotype: A clone one base away is much larger, so this may be a read error. This sequence joins TRBV24-1 and TRBJ2-5, with a tentative D call TRBD2 (6 bases). This CDR3 is built from 12 residues. Germline loops: CDR1 KGHDR, CDR2 SFDVKD. The CDR3 here is CATGGGAETLYF. For the CDR3, the DNA is TGTGCCACCGGAGGCGGGGCCGAGACCCTGTACTTC.

This clonotype turned up a few times. The chain carries TRBV28 and TRBJ2-7; 9 bases match TRBD2. The CDR3 sequence is 14 residues long. CDR1 and CDR2 from the germline V gene are MDHEN and SYDVKM. With V trimmed by 7 bases and J by 4 bases, 8 bases remained unmatched. CDR3 region: CASNRSGRRYEQYF. DNA of the CDR3: TGTGCCAGCAACCGTAGCGGGAGACGGTACGAGCAGTACTTC.

V and J are TRBV28 and TRBJ2-5, with TRBD2 matching over 10 bases. The end of the DNA aligns better with TRBJ2-7, so the J call may be wrong. The CDR3 spans 16 residues. CDR1 is MDHEN, CDR2 SYDVKM, per germline. The CDR3 DNA reads TGTGCCAGCAGTTCCAATCCGGGACTAGCGTCCTACGAGCAGTACTTC. Amino acids: CASSSNPGLASYEQYF.

This clonotype was seen repeatedly, ten times or more. This chain links TRBV12-3 or TRBV12-4 with TRBJ2-2, with 11 bases lining up with TRBD1. CDR3 size: 15 residues. J lost 3 bases, V lost 5 bases, and 2 bases had no gene match. The CDR3 here is CASSRDRGYTGELFF. In DNA, the CDR3 is TGTGCCAGCAGTAGGGACAGGGGGTACACCGGGGAGCTGTTTTTT.

This clonotype was counted between two and nine times. The J gene is TRBJ2-1, the V gene TRBV29-1; D unresolved. Germline V gives CDR1 SQVTM, CDR2 ANQGSEA. V was cut by 0 bases and J by 15 bases, with 9 bases left in between. This CDR3 has 10 amino acids. The CDR3 sequence is CSVEEQRLFF. The CDR3 region has the DNA TGCAGCGTTGAAGAACAGCGACTGTTCTTC.

V usage is TRBV6-1 and J usage is TRBJ2-1; 11 nucleotides line up with TRBD1. With V trimmed by 5 bases and J by 7 bases, 4 bases remained unmatched. The germline gives CDR1 MNHNS, CDR2 SASEGT. This CDR3 is built from 14 residues. The CDR3 bases are TGTGCCAGCAGTCAGGACAGGGGGCGGAATGAGCAGTTCTTC. It translates to CASSQDRGRNEQFF.

This clonotype was seen just once. This sequence joins TRBV21-1 and TRBJ1-1. TRBV21-1 is termed a pseudogene. CDR3 length equals 15 residues. Here the CDR3 reads CASSSSSIGDTEAFF. In nucleotides, the CDR3 is TGTGCCAGCAGCTCCAGTTCCATCGGGGACACTGAAGCTTTCTTT.

Details on this clonotype: Sequence at one end of the junction differs from germline and may be a read error. This chain links TRBV7-2 with TRBJ2-1; possible D gene TRBD2, 6 bases. CDR1 SGHTA and CDR2 FQGNSA come from the germline V gene. The CDR3 is 15 residues long. CDR3 sequence (DNA): TGTGCCAGCAGCTTACTTAGCGGATCCTACGATGAGCAGTTCTTC. Protein product: CASSLLSGSYDEQFF.

J is TRBJ1-1 and V is TRBV6-2 or TRBV6-3; D unresolved. Trimming left V 6 bases short and J 7 bases short, with 12 bases between. Germline CDR1 is MNHEY and CDR2 is SVGEGT. The CDR3 spans 12 residues. The CDR3 here is CASSSTIIEAFF. CDR3 DNA sequence: TGTGCCAGCAGCTCAACGATAATTGAAGCTTTCTTT.

This sequence joins TRBV20-1 and TRBJ1-6, with TRBD1 identical over 8 bases. This CDR3 comprises 14 residues. Germline V CDR1 and CDR2: DFQATT, SNEGSKA (reference sequence). Trimming removed 2 bases from V and 9 bases from J; junction bases left unmatched: 6. The CDR3 protein is CSARSYRGGSPLHF. CDR3 nucleotides: TGCAGTGCTAGATCCTACAGGGGGGGTTCACCCCTCCACTTT.